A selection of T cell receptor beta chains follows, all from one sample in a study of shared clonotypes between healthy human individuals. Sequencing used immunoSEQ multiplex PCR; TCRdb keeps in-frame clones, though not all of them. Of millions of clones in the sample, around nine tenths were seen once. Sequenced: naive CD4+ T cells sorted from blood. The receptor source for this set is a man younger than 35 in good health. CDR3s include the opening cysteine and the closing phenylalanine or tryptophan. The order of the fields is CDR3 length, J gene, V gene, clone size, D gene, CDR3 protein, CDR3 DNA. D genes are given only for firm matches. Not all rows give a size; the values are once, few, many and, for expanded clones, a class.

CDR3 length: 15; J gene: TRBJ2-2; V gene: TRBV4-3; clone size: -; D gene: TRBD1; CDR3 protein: CASSRAQGAVGELFF; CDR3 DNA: TGCGCCAGCAGCCGAGCACAGGGGGCCGTCGGGGAGCTGTTTTTT
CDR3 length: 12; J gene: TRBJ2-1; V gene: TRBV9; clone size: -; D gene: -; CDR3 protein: CASSPSGNEQFF; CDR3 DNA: TGTGCCAGCAGCCCTAGTGGCAATGAGCAGTTCTTC
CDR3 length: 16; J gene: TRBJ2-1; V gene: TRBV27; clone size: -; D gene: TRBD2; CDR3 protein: CASSSSGTSGYNEQFF; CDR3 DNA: TGTGCCAGCAGTTCATCCGGGACTAGCGGTTACAATGAGCAGTTCTTC
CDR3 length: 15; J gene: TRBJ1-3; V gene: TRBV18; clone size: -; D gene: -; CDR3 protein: CASSPTGLTGNTIYF; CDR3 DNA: TGTGCCAGCTCACCCACAGGGTTAACTGGAAACACCATATATTTT
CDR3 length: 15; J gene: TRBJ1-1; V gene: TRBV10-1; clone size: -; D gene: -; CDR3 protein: CASRESGADSTEAFF; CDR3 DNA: TGCGCCAGCAGAGAATCAGGGGCCGACAGCACTGAAGCTTTCTTT
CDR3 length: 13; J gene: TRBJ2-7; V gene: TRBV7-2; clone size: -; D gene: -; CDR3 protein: CASSPRGAYEQYF; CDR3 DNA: TGTGCCAGCAGCCCCCGTGGGGCCTACGAGCAGTACTTC
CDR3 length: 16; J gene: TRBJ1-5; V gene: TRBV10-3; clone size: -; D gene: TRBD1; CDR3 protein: CAISEGGDSSNQPQHF; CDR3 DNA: TGTGCCATCAGTGAAGGCGGGGACAGTAGCAATCAGCCCCAGCATTTT
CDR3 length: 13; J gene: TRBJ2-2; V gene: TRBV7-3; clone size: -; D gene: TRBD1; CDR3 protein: CASSPTGVGELFF; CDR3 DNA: TGTGCCAGCAGCCCCACAGGGGTCGGGGAGCTGTTTTTT
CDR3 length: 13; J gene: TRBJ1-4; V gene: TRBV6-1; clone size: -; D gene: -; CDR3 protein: CASGGRLNEKLFF; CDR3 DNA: TGTGCCAGCGGGGGACGGCTTAATGAAAAACTGTTTTTT
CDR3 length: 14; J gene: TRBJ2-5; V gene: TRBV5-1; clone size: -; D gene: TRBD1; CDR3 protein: CGSMPGQETGTQYF; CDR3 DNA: TGCGGGTCTATGCCCGGACAGGAAACGGGGACCCAGTACTTC
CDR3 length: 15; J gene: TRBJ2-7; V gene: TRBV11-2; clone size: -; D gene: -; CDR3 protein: CASSQTDGGPYEQYF; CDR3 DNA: TGTGCCAGCAGCCAAACCGACGGAGGACCCTACGAGCAGTACTTC
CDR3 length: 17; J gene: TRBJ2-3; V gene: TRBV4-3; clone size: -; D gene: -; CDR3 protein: CASSRSLGGGPIDTQYF; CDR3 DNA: TGCGCCAGCAGCCGGTCCCTTGGCGGAGGGCCAATAGATACGCAGTATTTT
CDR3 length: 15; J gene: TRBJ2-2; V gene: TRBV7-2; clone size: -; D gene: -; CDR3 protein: CASSLAVSATGELFF; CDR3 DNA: TGTGCCAGCAGCCTCGCGGTTAGCGCAACCGGGGAGCTGTTTTTT
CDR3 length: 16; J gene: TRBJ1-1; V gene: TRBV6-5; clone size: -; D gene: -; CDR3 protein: CASSWSAGRRDTEAFF; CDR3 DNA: TGTGCCAGCAGTTGGTCGGCGGGACGGCGGGACACTGAAGCTTTCTTT
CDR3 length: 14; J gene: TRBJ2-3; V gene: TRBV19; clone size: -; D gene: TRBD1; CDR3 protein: CASKARGKTDTQYF; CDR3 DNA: TGTGCCAGTAAGGCCAGGGGGAAGACAGATACGCAGTATTTT
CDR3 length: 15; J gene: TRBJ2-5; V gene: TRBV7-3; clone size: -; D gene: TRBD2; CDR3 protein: CASSLKAGVDETQYF; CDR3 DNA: TGTGCCAGCAGCTTAAAAGCGGGGGTGGATGAGACCCAGTACTTC
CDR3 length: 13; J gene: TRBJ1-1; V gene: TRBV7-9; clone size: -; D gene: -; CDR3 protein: CASSTTWGTEAFF; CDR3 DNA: TGTGCCAGCAGCACTACCTGGGGCACTGAAGCTTTCTTT
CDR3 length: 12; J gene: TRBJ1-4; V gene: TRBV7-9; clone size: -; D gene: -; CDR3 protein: CASSLAVEKLFF; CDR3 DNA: TGTGCCAGCAGCTTAGCCGTTGAAAAACTGTTTTTT
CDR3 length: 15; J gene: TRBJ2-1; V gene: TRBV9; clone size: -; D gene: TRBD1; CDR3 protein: CASSDRQGAGNEQFF; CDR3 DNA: TGTGCCAGCAGCGACCGACAGGGGGCGGGCAATGAGCAGTTCTTC
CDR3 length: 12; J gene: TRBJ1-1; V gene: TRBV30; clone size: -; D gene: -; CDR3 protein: CAWDNQGSEAFF; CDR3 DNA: TGTGCCTGGGACAACCAGGGGAGCGAAGCTTTCTTT
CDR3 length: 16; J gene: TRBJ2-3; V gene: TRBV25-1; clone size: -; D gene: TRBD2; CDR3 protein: CASSEAGRGNTDTQYF; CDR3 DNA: TGTGCCAGCAGTGAAGCTGGGCGGGGGAACACAGATACGCAGTATTTT
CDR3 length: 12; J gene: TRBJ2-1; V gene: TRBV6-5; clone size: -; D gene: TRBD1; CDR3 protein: CASSDRGNEQFF; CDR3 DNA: TGTGCCAGCAGTGACAGGGGGAATGAGCAGTTCTTC
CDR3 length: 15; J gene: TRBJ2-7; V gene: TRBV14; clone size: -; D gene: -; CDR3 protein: CASSPGSPQYYEQYF; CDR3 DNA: TGTGCCAGCAGCCCGGGCAGCCCCCAGTACTACGAGCAGTACTTC
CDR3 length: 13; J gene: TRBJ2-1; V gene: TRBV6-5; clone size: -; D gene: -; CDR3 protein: CASSYSTRREQFF; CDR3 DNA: TGTGCCAGCAGTTACTCGACCAGGCGAGAGCAGTTCTTC
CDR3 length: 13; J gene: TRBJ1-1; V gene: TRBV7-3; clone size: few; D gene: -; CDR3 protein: CASSLVRNTEAFF; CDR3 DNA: TGTGCCAGCAGCTTAGTCCGAAACACTGAAGCTTTCTTT
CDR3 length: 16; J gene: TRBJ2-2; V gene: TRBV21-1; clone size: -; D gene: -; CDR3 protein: CASSKVEGANTGELFF; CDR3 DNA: TGTGCCAGCAGCAAAGTGGAGGGGGCAAACACCGGGGAGCTGTTTTTT
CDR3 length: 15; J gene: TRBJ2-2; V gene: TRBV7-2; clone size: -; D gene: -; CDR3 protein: CASSLDYSNTGELFF; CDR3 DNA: TGTGCCAGCAGCTTAGACTACAGTAACACCGGGGAGCTGTTTTTT
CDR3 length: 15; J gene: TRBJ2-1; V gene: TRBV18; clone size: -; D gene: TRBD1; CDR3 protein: CASSQGQGVYNEQFF; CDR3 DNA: TGTGCCAGCTCACAGGGACAGGGGGTCTACAATGAGCAGTTCTTC
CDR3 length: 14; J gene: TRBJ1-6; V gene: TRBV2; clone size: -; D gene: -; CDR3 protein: CASSAGGSNSPLHF; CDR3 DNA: TGTGCCAGCAGTGCGGGGGGATCAAATTCACCCCTCCACTTT
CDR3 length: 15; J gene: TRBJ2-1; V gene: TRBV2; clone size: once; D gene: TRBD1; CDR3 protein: CASREDRGSYNEQFF; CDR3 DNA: TGTGCCAGCAGGGAAGACAGGGGCTCCTACAATGAGCAGTTCTTC
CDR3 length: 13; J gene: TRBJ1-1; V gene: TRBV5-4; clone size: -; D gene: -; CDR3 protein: CASSSQVNTEAFF; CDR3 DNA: TGTGCCAGCAGCTCGCAGGTAAACACTGAAGCTTTCTTT
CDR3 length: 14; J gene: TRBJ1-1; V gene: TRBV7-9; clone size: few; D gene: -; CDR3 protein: CASSSPQGNTEAFF; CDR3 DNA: TGTGCCAGCAGCTCCCCACAGGGGAACACTGAAGCTTTCTTT
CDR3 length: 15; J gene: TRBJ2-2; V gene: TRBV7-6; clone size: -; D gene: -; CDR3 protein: CASSLEAQWTGELFF; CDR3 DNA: TGTGCCAGCAGCTTAGAGGCCCAGTGGACCGGGGAGCTGTTTTTT
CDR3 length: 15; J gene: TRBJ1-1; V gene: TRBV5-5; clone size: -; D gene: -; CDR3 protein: CASSLEGTRNTEAFF; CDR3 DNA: TGTGCCAGCAGCTTGGAAGGTACAAGGAACACTGAAGCTTTCTTT
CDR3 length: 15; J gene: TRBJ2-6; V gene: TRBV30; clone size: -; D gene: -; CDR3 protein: CAWSREPGGTNVLTF; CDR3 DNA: TGTGCCTGGAGTAGGGAACCAGGAGGGACCAACGTCCTGACTTTC
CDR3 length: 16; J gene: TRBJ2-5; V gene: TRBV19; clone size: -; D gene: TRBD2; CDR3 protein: CASSNRGRGNQETQYF; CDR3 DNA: TGTGCCAGTAGTAACCGTGGGCGGGGGAACCAAGAGACCCAGTACTTC
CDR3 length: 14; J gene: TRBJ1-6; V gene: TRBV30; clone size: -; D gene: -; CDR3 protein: CAWRPTGGASALHF; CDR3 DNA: TGTGCCTGGAGACCCACGGGGGGCGCTTCGGCCCTCCACTTT
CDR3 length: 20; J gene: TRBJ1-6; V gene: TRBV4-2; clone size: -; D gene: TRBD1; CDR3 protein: CASSQGRNSQGAIYNSPLHF; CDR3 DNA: TGTGCCAGCAGCCAGGGCCGCAACTCGCAGGGGGCGATTTATAATTCACCCCTCCACTTT
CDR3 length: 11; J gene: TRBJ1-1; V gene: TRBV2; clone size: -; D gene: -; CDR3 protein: CASSSYTEAFF; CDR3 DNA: TGTGCCAGCAGCTCCTACACTGAAGCTTTCTTT
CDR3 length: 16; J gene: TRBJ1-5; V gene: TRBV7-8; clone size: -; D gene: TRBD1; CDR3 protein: CASSLGGTGDNQPQHF; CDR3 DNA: TGTGCCAGCAGCCTCGGGGGGACAGGGGACAATCAGCCCCAGCATTTT
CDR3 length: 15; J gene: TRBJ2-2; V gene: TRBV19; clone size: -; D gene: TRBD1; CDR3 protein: CASKGTGGRTGELFF; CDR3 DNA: TGTGCCAGTAAGGGGACAGGGGGCCGTACCGGGGAGCTGTTTTTT
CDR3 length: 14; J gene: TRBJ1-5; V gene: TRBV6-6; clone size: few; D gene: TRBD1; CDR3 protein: CASSYSTGGQPQHF; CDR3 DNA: TGTGCCAGCAGTTACTCGACAGGGGGTCAGCCCCAGCATTTT
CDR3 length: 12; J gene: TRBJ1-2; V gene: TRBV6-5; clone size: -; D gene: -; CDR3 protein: CASRGTNYGYTF; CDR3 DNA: TGTGCCAGCAGGGGTACAAACTATGGCTACACCTTC
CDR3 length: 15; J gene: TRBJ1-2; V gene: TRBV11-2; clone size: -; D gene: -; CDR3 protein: CASSFHPGSGIGYTF; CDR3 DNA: TGTGCCAGCAGCTTCCATCCGGGCTCGGGGATTGGCTACACCTTC
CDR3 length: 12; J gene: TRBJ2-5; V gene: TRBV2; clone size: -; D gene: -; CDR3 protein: CASRQGAETQYF; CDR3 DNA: TGTGCCAGCAGGCAGGGTGCTGAGACCCAGTACTTC
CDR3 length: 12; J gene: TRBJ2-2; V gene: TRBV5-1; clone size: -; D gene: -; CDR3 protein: CASSFQVGELFF; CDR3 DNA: TGCGCCAGCAGCTTCCAAGTCGGGGAGCTGTTTTTT
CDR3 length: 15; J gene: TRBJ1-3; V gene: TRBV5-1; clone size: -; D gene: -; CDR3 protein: CASSLAPSSGNTIYF; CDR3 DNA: TGCGCCAGCAGCCTCGCCCCAAGCTCTGGAAACACCATATATTTT
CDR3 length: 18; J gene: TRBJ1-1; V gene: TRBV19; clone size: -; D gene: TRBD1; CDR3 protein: CASSTTGTGGARNTEAFF; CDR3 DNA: TGTGCCAGTAGTACTACGGGAACAGGGGGCGCGAGGAACACTGAAGCTTTCTTT
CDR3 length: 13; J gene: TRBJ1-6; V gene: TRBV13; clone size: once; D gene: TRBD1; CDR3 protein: CASSQGGYSPLHF; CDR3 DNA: TGTGCCAGCAGCCAGGGGGGATATTCACCCCTCCACTTT
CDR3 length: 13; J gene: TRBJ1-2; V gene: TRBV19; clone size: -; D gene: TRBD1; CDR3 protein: CASSADRATGYTF; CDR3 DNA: TGTGCCAGTAGTGCCGACAGGGCGACTGGCTACACCTTC
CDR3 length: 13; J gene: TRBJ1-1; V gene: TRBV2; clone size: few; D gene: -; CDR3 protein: CASSKDRNTEAFF; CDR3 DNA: TGTGCCAGCAGTAAGGACAGGAACACTGAAGCTTTCTTT
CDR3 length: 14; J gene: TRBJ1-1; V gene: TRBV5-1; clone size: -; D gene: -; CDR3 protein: CASSTSGLSAEAFF; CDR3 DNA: TGCGCCAGCAGCACGTCGGGACTGTCGGCGGAAGCTTTCTTT
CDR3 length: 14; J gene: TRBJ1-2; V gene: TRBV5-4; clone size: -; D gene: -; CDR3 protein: CASSSSLGPYGYTF; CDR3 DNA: TGTGCCAGCAGCTCCAGCTTGGGGCCCTATGGCTACACCTTC
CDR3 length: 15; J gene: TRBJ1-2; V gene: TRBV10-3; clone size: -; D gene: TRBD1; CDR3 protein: CAISASGQGGYGYTF; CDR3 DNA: TGTGCCATCAGTGCCTCGGGGCAGGGGGGCTATGGCTACACCTTC
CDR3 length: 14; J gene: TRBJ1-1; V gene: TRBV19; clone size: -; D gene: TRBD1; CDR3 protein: CASSYRDRDLEAFF; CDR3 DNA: TGTGCCAGTAGTTACCGGGACAGGGATCTAGAAGCTTTCTTT